Below, 27 T cell receptor beta chains from the same sample are listed, as sequenced in a study. TCRdb independently ran MiXCR on the 5' RACE reads; one entry per CDR3 protein. Of tens of thousands of distinct CDR3 sequences in the sample, 29% are singletons; the top ten hold 3.7%. Sequenced material: memory CD4+ T cells sorted from a lymph node. Subset described: memory CD4+ T cells, CD4+CD45RO+CD25-. The receptors originated from a female donor with breast cancer.

The J gene is TRBJ2-3, the V gene TRBV12-3 or TRBV12-4; D is tentatively TRBD1 or TRBD2 (6 bases each). V was clipped by 6 bases and J by 3 bases, with 13 bases between them. The CDR3 is made up of 14 amino acids. CDR3 sequence: CASRRRRGTDTQYF. The CDR3 nucleotides are TGTGCCAGCAGGCGGAGGAGGGGGACAGATACGCAGTATTTT.

The chain joins TRBV7-9 to TRBJ2-4, with no clear D. The CDR3 is 16 residues long. Trimming pared 4 bases from V and 0 bases from J, leaving 13 bases between. Germline values: CDR1 SEHNR, CDR2 FQNEAQ (reference sequence). DNA for the CDR3: TGTGCCAGCAGCTCTGACGTGACGCTAGCCAAAAACATTCAGTACTTC. It is translated as CASSSDVTLAKNIQYF.

The V gene is TRBV7-3, the J gene TRBJ2-3, with D unresolved. This CDR3 region has 12 residues. V lost 0 bases and J 10 bases, leaving 8 bases between the germline ends. The germline CDR1 and CDR2 sequences are SGHTA and FQGTGA. CDR3 DNA sequence: TGTGCCAGCAGCTTAACAGGCGGCGCGCAGTATTTT. It is translated as CASSLTGGAQYF.

The J gene is TRBJ2-2, the V gene TRBV7-3; the D is unclear. Between the trimmed V and J ends, which lost 1 base and 0 bases, there was a span of 3 bases. This CDR3 has 14 residues. Germline V lookup: CDR1 SGHTA, CDR2 FQGTGA. The CDR3, as DNA: TGTGCCAGCAGCTTAATTTCGAACACCGGGGAGCTGTTTTTT. This codes for CASSLISNTGELFF.

A few counts support this clonotype. The chain links TRBV5-6 to TRBJ2-2, with 10 bases aligning to TRBD2. This CDR3 has 15 amino acids. V lost 4 bases and J lost 3; bases outside the gene matches: 3. CDR1 and CDR2 from the germline V gene are SGHDT and YYEEEE. CDR3 loop: CASSGLADYTGELFF. DNA for the CDR3: TGTGCCAGCAGCGGACTAGCGGATTACACCGGGGAGCTGTTTTTT.

This clonotype came up a few times. The chain joins TRBV9 to TRBJ2-5; 8 positions match TRBD2. The CDR3 runs 16 residues. V lost 4 bases to trimming and J lost 0 bases; unmatched junction nucleotides: 8. Germline-derived CDR1 and CDR2 are SGDLS and YYNGEE. The CDR3 DNA reads as TGTGCCAGCAGCTTAAGAGCGGGAGAGTACCAAGAGACCCAGTACTTC. Its translation is CASSLRAGEYQETQYF.

The chain joins TRBV12-3 or TRBV12-4 to TRBJ1-6, with TRBD1 matching 11 bases. This CDR3 has 15 residues. J was trimmed by 7 bases and V by 8 bases; bases with no gene match: 7. In DNA form, the CDR3 reads TGTGCCAGCGGCCTGGGGACAGGGGGGAATTCACCCCTCCACTTT. It specifies CASGLGTGGNSPLHF.

The count of this clonotype is one. This chain joins TRBV7-8 and TRBJ2-7, with 9 bases fitting TRBD1. The junction had 3 bases not matched to a gene; V was cut back by 0 bases and J by 0 bases. CDR1 and CDR2 from the germline V gene are SGHVS and FQNEAQ. The CDR3 covers 16 residues. CDR3 loop: CASSLAPGQGSYEQYF. DNA for the CDR3: TGTGCCAGCAGCTTAGCCCCGGGACAGGGCTCCTACGAGCAGTACTTC.

The genes are TRBV28 and TRBJ1-2; D gene unclear. Germline V gene sequence: CDR1 MDHEN, CDR2 SYDVKM. Trimming shortened V by 3 bases and J by 7 bases, and 18 bases separated the two germline ends. The CDR3 totals 15 residues. The CDR3 nucleotides are TGTGCCAGCAGTTTGGGTGGACTCACGTCTGGTGGCTACACCTTC. Its translation: CASSLGGLTSGGYTF.

This clonotype was seen repeatedly, ten times or more. This chain uses TRBV6-5 with TRBJ1-3; 8 nucleotides match TRBD1. Germline-derived CDR1 and CDR2 are MNHEY and SVGAGI. J was trimmed by 8 bases and V by 6 bases; bases with no gene match: 15. The CDR3 extends over 16 amino acids. DNA for the CDR3: TGTGCCAGCAGGAGAAAGCCCAGGACAGGGCCGGACACCATATATTTT. Translation: CASRRKPRTGPDTIYF.

The V call is TRBV2, the J call TRBJ2-4, with D perhaps matching TRBD2 (5 bases). The CDR3 covers 18 residues. Trimming left V 5 bases short and J 3 bases short, with 23 bases between. Germline V gene lookup returns CDR1 SNHLY and CDR2 FYNNEI. DNA of the CDR3: TGTGCCAGCAGTTTTCCAGACGCCTCTAGCCTGGACAAAAACATTCAGTACTTC. Translating gives CASSFPDASSLDKNIQYF. Variable domain in full (rest from reference TRBV2 and TRBJ2-4): EPEVTQTPSHQVTQMGQEVILRCVPISNHLYFYWYRQILGQKVEFLVSFYNNEISEKSEIFDDQFSVERPDGSNFTLKIRSTKLEDSAMYFCASSFPDASSLDKNIQYFGAGTRLSVL.

This clonotype came up a few times. The chain combines TRBV12-3 or TRBV12-4 with TRBJ2-5; TRBD2 aligns across 14 bases. The CDR3 totals 16 residues. After removal of 5 bases from V and 4 bases from J, the junction contained 6 bases not matched to a gene. The CDR3 reads CASSQGTSGRGETQYF. The CDR3 DNA follows: TGTGCCAGCAGTCAAGGGACTAGCGGGAGAGGAGAGACCCAGTACTTC.

Concerning this clonotype itself: Likely a read error: the CDR3 ends without its conserved phenylalanine or tryptophan. The chain uses TRBV28 and TRBJ2-7; D gene uncertain. Trimming stripped 4 bases from V and 2 bases from J, with 9 bases between. CDR3 length: 13 amino acids. Germline loops: CDR1 MDHEN, CDR2 SYDVKM. Here the CDR3 DNA reads TGTGCCAGCAGTTACAGAAATACCTACGAGCAGTACTCC. This encodes CASSYRNTYEQYS.

Concerning this clonotype itself: An end of the junction differs from the germline gene, which may be a read error. The chain links TRBV4-1 to TRBJ2-4; perhaps D is TRBD1 or TRBD2 (6 bases each). CDR3 length: 17 residues. The germline V gene encodes CDR1 MGHRA and CDR2 YSYEKL. CDR3 sequence: CASSQEDRVLAKNIQHF. As DNA, the CDR3 is TGCGCCAGCAGCCAAGAGGACAGAGTACTAGCCAAAAACATTCAGCACTTC.

This clonotype has only a few counts. The chain joins TRBV20-1 to TRBJ2-3, with 10 bases identical to TRBD2. Germline values: CDR1 DFQATT, CDR2 SNEGSKA (reference sequence). CDR3 size: 14 residues. Trimming cost V 6 bases and J 6 bases; bases outside gene matches: 9. The CDR3, as DNA: TGCAGTGCCCGAGCGGGGGGGACGTGGGATACGCAGTATTTT. It is translated as CSARAGGTWDTQYF.

The rearrangement joins TRBV7-9 to TRBJ2-3; no reliable D call. The CDR3 sequence is 15 residues long. Germline CDR1 is SEHNR and CDR2 is FQNEAQ (reference sequence). Trimming removed 6 bases at V and 0 bases at J, with 13 bases between. Written as DNA, the CDR3 is TGTGCCAGCAGATCAAGGGCTTCTAGCACAGATACGCAGTATTTT. Translation gives CASRSRASSTDTQYF.

In this sample, this clonotype turned up many times. The chain has TRBV7-3 and TRBJ2-1, with 11 bases fitting TRBD2. V dropped 5 bases and J dropped 9; count of bases not matched to a gene: 3. The CDR3 runs 13 residues. Germline assignment: CDR1 SGHTA and CDR2 FQGTGA. The CDR3 protein is CASSPTSGIEQFF. The CDR3 DNA follows: TGTGCCAGCAGCCCGACTAGCGGGATTGAGCAGTTCTTC.

In regard to this clonotype: A much larger clone differs from this one at a single base, so this may be a read error. This chain uses TRBV7-2 with TRBJ1-4; D perhaps matches TRBD1 (5 bases). Germline CDR1 reads SGHTA; CDR2 reads FQGNSA. CDR3 length: 18 amino acids. In DNA form, the CDR3 reads TGTGTCAGCAGCCCGGCTGAGTGGGGGGTTGATGGTAATGAAAAACTGTTTTTT. This gives the protein CVSSPAEWGVDGNEKLFF.

This chain joins TRBV9 and TRBJ1-1; D might be TRBD1 (6 bases). This CDR3 region has 15 residues. CDR1 SGDLS and CDR2 YYNGEE come from the germline V gene. The ends were cut back, 10 bases at V and 1 base at J, with 20 bases in the middle. CDR3 bases: TGTGCCGGCGCCCGAGGGGGGGCGAGGAACACTGAAGCTTTCTTT. It encodes CAGARGGARNTEAFF.

V and J are TRBV20-1 and TRBJ1-5, with TRBD1 matching 7 bases. CDR3 length: 15 residues. Germline trimming cut 8 bases from V and 3 bases from J; bases unmatched to any gene: 13. Per germline, CDR1 DFQATT and CDR2 SNEGSKA (reference sequence). The CDR3 sequence is CSTPTGTDYNQPQHF. CDR3 DNA: TGCAGTACTCCTACCGGGACAGACTACAATCAGCCCCAGCATTTT.

The chain joins TRBV2 to TRBJ2-5; 10 nucleotides agree with TRBD2. Trimming at V came to 8 bases and at J to 5 bases, leaving 11 bases not matched to a gene. This CDR3 spans 15 amino acids. The germline V gene encodes CDR1 SNHLY and CDR2 FYNNEI. The CDR3 DNA is TGTGCCAGCTCATCTAGCGGGAGTAAGGAGGAGACCCAGTACTTC. Residues: CASSSSGSKEETQYF.

This clonotype was observed a handful of times. The J gene is TRBJ2-7, the V gene TRBV5-1, with 13 bases fitting TRBD2. CDR1 is SGHRS and CDR2 is YFSETQ in the germline V gene. CDR3 size: 14 residues. Trimming removed 4 bases from V and 6 bases from J; junction bases left unmatched: 4. As DNA, the CDR3 is TGCGCCAGCAGCGGCGGGACTAGCGGGACCGAGCAGTACTTC. Protein sequence: CASSGGTSGTEQYF.

The sample holds a few counts of this clonotype. The chain couples TRBV6-5 to TRBJ2-5; D is possibly TRBD1 (5 bases). This CDR3 contains 16 residues. Between the trimmed V and J ends, which lost 4 bases and 1 base, there was a span of 16 bases. Germline-derived CDR1 and CDR2 are MNHEY and SVGAGI. CDR3 sequence reads: CASSWGVGAGQETQYF. In DNA form, the CDR3 reads TGTGCCAGCAGTTGGGGTGTTGGGGCAGGCCAAGAGACCCAGTACTTC.

This clonotype was detected a few times. This chain links TRBV7-2 with TRBJ1-5, with D uncertain. Trimming removed 5 bases from V and 4 bases from J, with 15 bases in between. The germline gives CDR1 SGHTA, CDR2 FQGNSA. The CDR3 has 15 amino acids. Written as DNA, the CDR3 is TGTGCCAGCAGCCTTGGATCGGCTATTAATCAGCCCCAGCATTTT. Encoded protein: CASSLGSAINQPQHF.

Comments on this clonotype: The CDR3 end shows no conserved phenylalanine or tryptophan, and so a read error is likely. This sequence joins TRBV20-1 and TRBJ1-6, with a weak D call TRBD1 (5 bases). Germline values: CDR1 DFQATT, CDR2 SNEGSKA (reference sequence). Deletions cut 6 bases from V and 5 bases from J, with 20 bases between. The CDR3 is 16 amino acids. CDR3 DNA: TGCAGTGCCTGGGACGCCGGGGCGGGAAATAATTCACCCCTCCACATT. It codes for CSAWDAGAGNNSPLHI.

This clonotype turned up a few times. The chain joins TRBV2 to TRBJ2-5, with 7 positions matching TRBD1. The V and J ends lost 9 bases and 5 bases, in that order; junction bases with no gene match: 6. This CDR3 has 12 residues. Germline V lookup: CDR1 SNHLY, CDR2 FYNNEI. DNA of the CDR3: TGTGCCAGAAACAGGGGTGGGGAGACCCAGTACTTC. Its translation is CARNRGGETQYF.

This clonotype was seen more than once but under ten times. J is TRBJ2-2 and V is TRBV11-2, with D possibly called TRBD1 or TRBD2 (5 bases each). V was cut by 4 bases and J by 4 bases, with 10 bases left in between. Germline V gives CDR1 SGHAT, CDR2 FQNNGV. The CDR3 is made up of 14 amino acids. CDR3 DNA sequence: TGTGCCAGCAGCTCGGGGCCAATCACCGGGGAGCTGTTTTTT. Amino acid sequence: CASSSGPITGELFF.